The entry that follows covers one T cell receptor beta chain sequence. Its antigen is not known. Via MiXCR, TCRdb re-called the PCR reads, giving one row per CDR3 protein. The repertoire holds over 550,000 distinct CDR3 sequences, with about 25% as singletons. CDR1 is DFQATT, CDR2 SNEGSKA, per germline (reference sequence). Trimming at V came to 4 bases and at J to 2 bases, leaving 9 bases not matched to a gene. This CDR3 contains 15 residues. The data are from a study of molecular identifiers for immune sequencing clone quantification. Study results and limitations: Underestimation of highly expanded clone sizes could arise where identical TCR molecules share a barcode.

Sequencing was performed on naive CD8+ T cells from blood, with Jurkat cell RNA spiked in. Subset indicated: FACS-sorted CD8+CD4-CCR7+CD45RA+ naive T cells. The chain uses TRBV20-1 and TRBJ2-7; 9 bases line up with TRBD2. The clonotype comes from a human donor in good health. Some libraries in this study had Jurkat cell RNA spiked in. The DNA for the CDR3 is TGCAGTGCTAAGGTGTTTGGCGGGAGGGCCTACGAGCAGTACTTC. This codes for CSAKVFGGRAYEQYF.